The T cell receptor beta chain described here comes from a study of blood T cell repertoires in COVID-19 (dated by TCRdb to 2020 to 2022). Describing the broader study: Samples from collaborators originated in the United States, Italy and Spain and spanned both the acute and convalescent phases of COVID-19. The repertoires were released in a freely available public database meant as a resource for research on the immune response to SARS-CoV-2. HLA class I and class II types, where available, came from metadata supplied by the sample provider rather than from assay-based typing. Samples were obtained from the ongoing ImmuneRACE study (first 160 participants) and from over 1,000 subjects provided by 6 global collaborators. The dataset comprised deeply sampled blood TCRbeta repertoires from subjects exposed to, actively infected with, or recovered from COVID-19. Nearly every sample came with metadata listing a de-identified subject ID, COVID-19 status, age in years and sex. The material from the prospective study consisted of cDNA or gDNA derived from T cells, B-cell-depleted T cells, or PBMCs.

Participants in the prospective study were aged about 18 to 95 years, lived in 20 to 30 United States geographic areas, and enrolled through a virtual design. Cohort assignment in the prospective study relied on participant-reported clinical history from a screening survey and a study questionnaire. In the prospective study, whole blood, serum and a nasopharyngeal or oropharyngeal swab were collected from each participant by mobile phlebotomists. Over a roughly two-month period, participants in the prospective study had the option of providing additional blood draws and questionnaires. Blood samples from the prospective study were shipped frozen or at room temperature prior to DNA extraction. TCRbeta CDR3 regions were amplified from genomic DNA by means of the immunoSEQ Assay, a bias-controlled multiplex PCR. As for how the authors treated the data: The number of nucleated cells in each sample was estimated from the amplification of reference gene primers within the assay. To quantify the absolute abundance of each unique TCRbeta CDR3 rearrangement, sequence reads were collapsed and filtered. For each sample, productive Simpson clonality was calculated as the square root of Simpson's diversity index across productive rearrangements. TCRdb retrieved this table from immuneACCESS and kept in-frame rearrangements only. Not all clones are present; in checked studies, unresolved V genes account for under half, and no reason is known for the remainder. V, J and clone size reflect that table, while D and trimming were determined from the DNA. This sample lists around 450,000 clones; 70% to 90% were detected once. The ten largest clonotypes hold approximately 2% of the sample.

At the junction V is shortened by 4 bases and J by 6 bases, with 6 bases in between. The germline V gene supplies CDR1 KGHSH and CDR2 LQKENI. Inclusive of the bounding cysteine and phenylalanine, the CDR3 is 12 residues long. Of the read, only the CDR3 DNA is kept; its 36 bases are in frame from base 1. As concerns this clone: There is no known antigen for this receptor. It has no much larger one-base neighbor in the sample; base qualities were not kept.

Overall study results and their limits: Clinical and demographic metadata were provided uncurated, with the amount varying by source and participant.

Material for sequencing was PBMCs or T cells enriched from blood (not recorded which). The chain uses TRBV18 and TRBJ2-2; the D gene assignment is ambiguous. The TCR sequence derives from a woman younger than 30 with acute COVID-19. The nucleotide sequence reads TGTGCCAGCTCACGCGGATCCGGGGAGCTGTTTTTT. Protein translation: CASSRGSGELFF.